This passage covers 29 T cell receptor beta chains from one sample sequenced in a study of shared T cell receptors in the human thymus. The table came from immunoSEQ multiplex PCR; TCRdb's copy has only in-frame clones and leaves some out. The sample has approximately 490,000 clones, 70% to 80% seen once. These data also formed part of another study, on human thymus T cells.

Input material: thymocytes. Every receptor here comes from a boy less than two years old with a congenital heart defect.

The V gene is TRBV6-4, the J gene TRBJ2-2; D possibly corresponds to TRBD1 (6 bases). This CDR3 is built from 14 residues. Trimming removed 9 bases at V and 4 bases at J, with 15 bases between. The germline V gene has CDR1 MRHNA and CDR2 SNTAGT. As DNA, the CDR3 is TGTGCCAGTAGAAACGGACAGCTCACCGGGGAGCTGTTTTTT. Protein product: CASRNGQLTGELFF.

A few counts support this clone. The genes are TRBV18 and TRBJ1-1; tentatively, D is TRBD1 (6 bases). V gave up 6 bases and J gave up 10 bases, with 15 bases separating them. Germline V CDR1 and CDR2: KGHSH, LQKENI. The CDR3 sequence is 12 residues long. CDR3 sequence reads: CASSPGQPAAFF. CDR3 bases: TGTGCCAGCTCCCCTGGACAGCCCGCAGCTTTCTTT.

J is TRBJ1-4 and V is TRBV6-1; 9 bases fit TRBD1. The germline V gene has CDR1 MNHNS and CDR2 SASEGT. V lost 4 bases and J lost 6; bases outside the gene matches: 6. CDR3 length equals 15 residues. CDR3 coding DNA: TGTGCCAGCAGTGTAGGGACAGGGAAGGATGAAAAACTGTTTTTT. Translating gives CASSVGTGKDEKLFF.

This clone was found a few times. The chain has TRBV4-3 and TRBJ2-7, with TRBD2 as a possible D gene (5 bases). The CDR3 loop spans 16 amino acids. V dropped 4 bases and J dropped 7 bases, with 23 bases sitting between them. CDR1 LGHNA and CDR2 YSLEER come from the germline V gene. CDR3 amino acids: CASSLRALAEPGEQYF. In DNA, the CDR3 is TGCGCCAGCAGCCTGAGGGCTCTTGCGGAGCCGGGGGAGCAGTACTTC.

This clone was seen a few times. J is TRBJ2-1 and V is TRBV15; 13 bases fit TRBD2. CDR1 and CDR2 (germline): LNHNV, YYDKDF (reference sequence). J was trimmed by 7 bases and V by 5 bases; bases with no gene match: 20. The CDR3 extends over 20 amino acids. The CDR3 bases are TGTGCCACCAGCCATCCCTTACGGCCCGGACTAGCGGGAGATATAAATGAGCAGTTCTTC. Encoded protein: CATSHPLRPGLAGDINEQFF.

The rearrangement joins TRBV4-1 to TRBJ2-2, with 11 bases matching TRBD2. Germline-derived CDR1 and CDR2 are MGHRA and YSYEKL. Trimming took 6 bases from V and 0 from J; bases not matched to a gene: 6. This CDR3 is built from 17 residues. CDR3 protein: CASRSRLAGTNTGELFF. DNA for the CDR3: TGCGCCAGCAGATCCCGACTAGCGGGGACGAACACCGGGGAGCTGTTTTTT.

This CDR3 is CASSKEDRGENCDEQYF. In nucleotides, the CDR3 is TGTGCCAGCAGCAAAGAGGACAGGGGAGAGAATTGCGACGAGCAGTACTTC. The chain recombines TRBV21-1 with TRBJ2-7; the table's D gene call, TRBD1, was not cross checked with the DNA. TRBV21-1 is tagged as a pseudogene. This CDR3 region has 17 residues.

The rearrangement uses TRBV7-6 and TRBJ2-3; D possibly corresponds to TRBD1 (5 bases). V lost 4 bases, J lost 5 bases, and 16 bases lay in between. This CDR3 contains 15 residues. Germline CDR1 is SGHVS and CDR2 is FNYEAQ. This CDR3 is CASSSSSWGEDTQYF. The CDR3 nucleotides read TGTGCCAGCAGCTCCTCTAGTTGGGGCGAAGATACGCAGTATTTT.

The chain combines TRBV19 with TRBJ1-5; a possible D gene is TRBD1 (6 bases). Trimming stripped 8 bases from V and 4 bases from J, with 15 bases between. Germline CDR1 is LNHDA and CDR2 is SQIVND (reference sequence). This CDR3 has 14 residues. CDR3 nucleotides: TGTGCCAGTCGACTACAGGGAGGGAATCAGCCCCAGCATTTT. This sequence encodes CASRLQGGNQPQHF.

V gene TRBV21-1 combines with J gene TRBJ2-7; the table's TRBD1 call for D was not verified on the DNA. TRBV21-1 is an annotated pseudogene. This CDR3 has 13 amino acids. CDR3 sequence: CASSKYSSYEQYF. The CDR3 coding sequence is TGTGCCAGCAGCAAATACAGCTCCTACGAGCAGTACTTC.

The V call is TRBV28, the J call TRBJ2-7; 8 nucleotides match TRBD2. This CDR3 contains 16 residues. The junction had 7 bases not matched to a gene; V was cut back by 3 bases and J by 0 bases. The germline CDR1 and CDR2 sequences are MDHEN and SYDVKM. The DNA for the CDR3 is TGTGCCAGCAGTTTCACCGGGACTAGGGGCTCCTACGAGCAGTACTTC. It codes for CASSFTGTRGSYEQYF. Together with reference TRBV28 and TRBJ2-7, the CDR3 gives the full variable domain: DVKVTQSSRYLVKRTGEKVFLECVQDMDHENMFWYRQDPGLGLRLIYFSYDVKMKEKGDIPEGYSVSREKKERFSLILESASTNQTSMYLCASSFTGTRGSYEQYFGPGTRLTVT.

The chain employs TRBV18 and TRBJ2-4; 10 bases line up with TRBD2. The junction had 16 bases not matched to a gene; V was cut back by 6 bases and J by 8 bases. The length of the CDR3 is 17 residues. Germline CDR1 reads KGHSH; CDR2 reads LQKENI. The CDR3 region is CASSPVRPGTSVDIQYF. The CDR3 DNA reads TGTGCCAGCTCTCCGGTTCGTCCCGGGACTAGCGTGGACATTCAGTACTTC.

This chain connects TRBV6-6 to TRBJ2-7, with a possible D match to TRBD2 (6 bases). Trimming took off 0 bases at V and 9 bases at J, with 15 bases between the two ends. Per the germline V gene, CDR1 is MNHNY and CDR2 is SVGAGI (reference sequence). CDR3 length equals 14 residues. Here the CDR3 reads CASSYSRRETWQYF. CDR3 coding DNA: TGTGCCAGCAGTTACTCCCGCCGGGAGACCTGGCAGTACTTC.

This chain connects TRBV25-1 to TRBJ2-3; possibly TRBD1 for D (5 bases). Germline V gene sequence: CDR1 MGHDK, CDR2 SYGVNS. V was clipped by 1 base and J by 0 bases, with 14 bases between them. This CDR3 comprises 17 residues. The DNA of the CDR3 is TGTGCCAGCAGTGAATTGAACAGGCTTTCTAGCACAGATACGCAGTATTTT. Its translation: CASSELNRLSSTDTQYF.

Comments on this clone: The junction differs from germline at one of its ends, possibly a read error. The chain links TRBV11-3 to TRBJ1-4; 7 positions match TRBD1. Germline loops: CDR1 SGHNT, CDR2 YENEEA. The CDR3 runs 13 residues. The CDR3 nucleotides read TGTGCCAGCAGCTTAGATCGTTGGACAGGACGCATTTTT. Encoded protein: CASSLDRWTGRIF.

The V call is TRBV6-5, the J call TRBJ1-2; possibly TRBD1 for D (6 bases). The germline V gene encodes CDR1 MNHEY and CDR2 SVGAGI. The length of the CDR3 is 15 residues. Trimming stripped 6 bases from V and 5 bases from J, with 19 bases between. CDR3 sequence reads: CASSFGQPRAYGYTF. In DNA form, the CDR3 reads TGTGCCAGCAGCTTTGGACAGCCGAGGGCGTATGGCTACACCTTC.

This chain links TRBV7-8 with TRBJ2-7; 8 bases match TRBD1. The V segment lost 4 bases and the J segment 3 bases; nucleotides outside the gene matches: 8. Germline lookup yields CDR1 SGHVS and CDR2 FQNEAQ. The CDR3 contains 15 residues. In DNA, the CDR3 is TGTGCCAGCAGCTCGCCAGGGGGCGTACGCTACGAGCAGTACTTC. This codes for CASSSPGGVRYEQYF.

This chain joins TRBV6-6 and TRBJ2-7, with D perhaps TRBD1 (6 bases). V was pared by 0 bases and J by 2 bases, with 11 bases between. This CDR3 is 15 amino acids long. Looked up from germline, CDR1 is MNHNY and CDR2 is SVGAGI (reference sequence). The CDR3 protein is CASSYSKDRAYEQYF. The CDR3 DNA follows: TGTGCCAGCAGTTACTCGAAGGACAGAGCCTACGAGCAGTACTTC.

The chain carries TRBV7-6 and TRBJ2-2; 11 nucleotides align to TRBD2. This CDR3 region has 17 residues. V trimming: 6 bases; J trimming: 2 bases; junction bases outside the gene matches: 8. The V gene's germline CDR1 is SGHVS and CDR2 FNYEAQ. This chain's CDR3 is CASSSPTSGRNTGELFF. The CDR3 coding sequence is TGTGCCAGCAGTTCCCCCACTAGCGGGAGAAACACCGGGGAGCTGTTTTTT. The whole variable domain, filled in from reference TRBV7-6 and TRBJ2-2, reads GAGVSQSPRYKVTKRGQDVALRCDPISGHVSLYWYRQALGQGPEFLTYFNYEAQQDKSGLPNDRFSAERPEGSISTLTIQRTEQRDSAMYRCASSSPTSGRNTGELFFGEGSRLTVL.

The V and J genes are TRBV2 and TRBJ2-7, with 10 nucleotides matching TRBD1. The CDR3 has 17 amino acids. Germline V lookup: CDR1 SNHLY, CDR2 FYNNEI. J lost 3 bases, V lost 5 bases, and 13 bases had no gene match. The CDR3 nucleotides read TGTGCCAGCAGTCAATTCTTTCCGGGACAGGGGCGCTACGAGCAGTACTTC. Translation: CASSQFFPGQGRYEQYF. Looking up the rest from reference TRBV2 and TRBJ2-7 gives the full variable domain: EPEVTQTPSHQVTQMGQEVILRCVPISNHLYFYWYRQILGQKVEFLVSFYNNEISEKSEIFDDQFSVERPDGSNFTLKIRSTKLEDSAMYFCASSQFFPGQGRYEQYFGPGTRLTVT.

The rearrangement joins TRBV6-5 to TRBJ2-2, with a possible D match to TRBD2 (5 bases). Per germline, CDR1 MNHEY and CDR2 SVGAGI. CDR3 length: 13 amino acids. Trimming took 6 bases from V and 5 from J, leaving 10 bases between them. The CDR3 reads CASSHRDTGELFF. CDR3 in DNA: TGTGCCAGCAGCCATCGGGATACCGGGGAGCTGTTTTTT.

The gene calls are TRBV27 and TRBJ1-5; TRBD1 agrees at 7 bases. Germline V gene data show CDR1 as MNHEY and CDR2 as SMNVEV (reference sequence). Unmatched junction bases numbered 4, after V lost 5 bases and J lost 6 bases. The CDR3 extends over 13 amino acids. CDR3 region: CASSTTGVQPQHF. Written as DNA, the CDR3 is TGTGCCAGCAGTACAACAGGGGTTCAGCCCCAGCATTTT.

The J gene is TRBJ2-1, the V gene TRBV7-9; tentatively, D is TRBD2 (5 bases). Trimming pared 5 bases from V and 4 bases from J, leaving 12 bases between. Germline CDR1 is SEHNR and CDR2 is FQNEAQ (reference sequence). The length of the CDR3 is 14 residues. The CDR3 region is CASSRQPGYNEQFF. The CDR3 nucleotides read TGTGCCAGCAGCAGACAACCGGGGTACAATGAGCAGTTCTTC.

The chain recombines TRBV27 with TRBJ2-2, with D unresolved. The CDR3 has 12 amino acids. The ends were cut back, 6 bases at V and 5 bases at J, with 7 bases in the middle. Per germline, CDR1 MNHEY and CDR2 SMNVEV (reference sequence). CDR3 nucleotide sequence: TGTGCCAGCAGGGGCCTTACCGGGGAGCTGTTTTTT. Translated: CASRGLTGELFF.

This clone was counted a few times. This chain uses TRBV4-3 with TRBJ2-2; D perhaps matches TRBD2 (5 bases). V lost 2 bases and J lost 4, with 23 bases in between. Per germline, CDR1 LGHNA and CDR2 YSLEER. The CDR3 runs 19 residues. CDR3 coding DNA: TGCGCCAGCAGCCAACTTATAATGATAGAGGGCTCGGGCACCGGGGAGCTGTTTTTT. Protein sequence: CASSQLIMIEGSGTGELFF.

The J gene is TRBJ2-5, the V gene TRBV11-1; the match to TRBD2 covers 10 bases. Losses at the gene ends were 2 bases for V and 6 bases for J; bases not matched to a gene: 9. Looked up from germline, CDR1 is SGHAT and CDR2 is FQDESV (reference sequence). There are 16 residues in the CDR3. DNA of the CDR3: TGTGCCAGCAGCTTATCCCAGCGGGAGGGCCGAAAGACCCAGTACTTC. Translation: CASSLSQREGRKTQYF.

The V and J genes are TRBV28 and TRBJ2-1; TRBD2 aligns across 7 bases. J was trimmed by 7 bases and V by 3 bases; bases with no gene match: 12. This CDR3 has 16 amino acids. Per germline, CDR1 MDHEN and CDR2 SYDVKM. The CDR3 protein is CASSFGPAGVRNEQFF. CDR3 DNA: TGTGCCAGCAGTTTTGGTCCCGCGGGAGTTCGAAATGAGCAGTTCTTC. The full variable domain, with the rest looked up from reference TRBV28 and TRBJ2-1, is DVKVTQSSRYLVKRTGEKVFLECVQDMDHENMFWYRQDPGLGLRLIYFSYDVKMKEKGDIPEGYSVSREKKERFSLILESASTNQTSMYLCASSFGPAGVRNEQFFGPGTRLTVL.

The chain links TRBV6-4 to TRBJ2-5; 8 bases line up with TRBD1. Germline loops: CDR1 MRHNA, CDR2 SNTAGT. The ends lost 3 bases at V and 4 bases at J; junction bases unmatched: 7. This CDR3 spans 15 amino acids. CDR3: CASSEYLTGVETQYF. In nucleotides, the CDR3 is TGTGCCAGCAGTGAATACCTGACAGGGGTAGAGACCCAGTACTTC.

CDR3 sequence: CASGFGDGRLNNEQFF. DNA for the CDR3: TGTGCTAGTGGTTTCGGGGATGGCAGGCTCAACAATGAGCAGTTCTTC. The chain has TRBV12-5 and TRBJ2-1; D perhaps matches TRBD2 (5 bases). Germline CDR1 and CDR2: LGHNT and FRNRAP. The CDR3 spans 16 residues. Trimming removed 3 bases from V and 5 bases from J, with 17 bases in between.